These 26 T cell receptor beta chains originate from one sample sequenced in a study of shared clonotypes between healthy human individuals. Clones were read by immunoSEQ multiplex PCR, and TCRdb kept only the in-frame ones, dropping some. The profile shows 2 million to 3 million clones, more than 85% of them singletons. The sample was naive CD4+ T cells from PBMCs. Specified subset: CD45RA+ positively selected. These receptors came from a man aged 18 to 30 in good health. Some clones in this sample may be carry-over from other donors' samples.

The genes are TRBV5-4 and TRBJ2-1; TRBD2 matches 8 bases. Trimming took 4 bases from V and 8 from J; bases not matched to a gene: 5. There are 13 residues in the CDR3. CDR1 and CDR2 (germline): SGHNT, YYREEE (reference sequence). CDR3 loop: CASSPGLDYEQFF. The DNA for the CDR3 is TGTGCCAGCAGCCCGGGACTAGACTATGAGCAGTTCTTC. Based on the CDR3 plus reference TRBV5-4 and TRBJ2-1, the full variable domain is ETGVTQSPTHLIKTRGQQVTLRCSSQSGHNTVSWYQQALGQGPQFIFQYYREEENGRGNFPPRFSGLQFPNYSSELNVNALELDDSALYLCASSPGLDYEQFFGPGTRLTVL.

Worth noting for this clone: Other DNA sequences in the same sample also yield this CDR3. The rearrangement links TRBV6-1 to TRBJ2-6; D unclear. The CDR3 runs to 14 residues. Deletions cut 0 bases from V and 2 bases from J, with 2 bases between. Germline CDR1 MNHNS, CDR2 SASEGT. CDR3 in DNA: TGTGCCAGCAGTGAAGCCCCTGGGGCCAACGTCCTGACTTTC. Its protein is CASSEAPGANVLTF.

This chain links TRBV6-1 with TRBJ2-5, with TRBD2 identical over 7 bases. There are 14 residues in the CDR3. Unmatched junction bases numbered 7, after V lost 6 bases and J lost 3 bases. In germline, CDR1 is MNHNS, CDR2 SASEGT. The CDR3: CASRTTLAEETQYF. CDR3 DNA sequence: TGTGCCAGCAGGACGACCCTAGCGGAAGAGACCCAGTACTTC.

J is TRBJ2-7 and V is TRBV5-1; D is possibly TRBD1 (6 bases). This CDR3 contains 14 residues. Germline V gene lookup returns CDR1 SGHRS and CDR2 YFSETQ. V lost 5 bases, J lost 6 bases, and 18 bases lay in between. CDR3 in DNA: TGCGCCAGCAGTCTGGGTGGGGGCGCGTCCGAGCAGTACTTC. Its protein is CASSLGGGASEQYF.

This chain connects TRBV5-4 to TRBJ2-1; D is tentatively TRBD1 or TRBD2 (5 bases each). Trimming shortened V by 2 bases and J by 2 bases, and 20 bases separated the two germline ends. Germline CDR1 is SGHNT and CDR2 is YYREEE (reference sequence). The CDR3 is 18 residues long. CDR3 DNA sequence: TGTGCCAGCAGCTTAGGCCCCGACAGCGGTTCGCCCTACAATGAGCAGTTCTTC. Translated: CASSLGPDSGSPYNEQFF. Looking up the rest from reference TRBV5-4 and TRBJ2-1 gives the full variable domain: ETGVTQSPTHLIKTRGQQVTLRCSSQSGHNTVSWYQQALGQGPQFIFQYYREEENGRGNFPPRFSGLQFPNYSSELNVNALELDDSALYLCASSLGPDSGSPYNEQFFGPGTRLTVL.

This chain links TRBV5-1 with TRBJ1-1; 8 positions agree with TRBD1. Germline V gives CDR1 SGHRS, CDR2 YFSETQ. This CDR3 has 15 residues. V lost 3 bases, J lost 3 bases, and 7 bases stayed unmatched. DNA of the CDR3: TGCGCCAGCAGCTCCCTCAGGGGGCAGGACACTGAAGCTTTCTTT. Residues: CASSSLRGQDTEAFF.

The chain links TRBV25-1 to TRBJ1-6; D is unclear. The germline gives CDR1 MGHDK, CDR2 SYGVNS. The CDR3 consists of 14 residues. V was pared by 8 bases and J by 10 bases, with 18 bases between. The CDR3 sequence is CASHLGSDRSPLHF. The CDR3 coding sequence is TGTGCCAGCCACCTGGGGTCGGATCGATCACCCCTCCACTTT.

V usage is TRBV7-9 and J usage is TRBJ2-5, with D tentatively TRBD1 (6 bases). Germline V gene sequence: CDR1 SEHNR, CDR2 FQNEAQ (reference sequence). The CDR3 sequence is 14 residues long. The germline V and J ends were trimmed by 2 bases and 4 bases, with 11 bases remaining between them. DNA of the CDR3: TGTGCCAGCAGCTTACACAGGGACCCAGAGACCCAGTACTTC. This codes for CASSLHRDPETQYF.

The chain has TRBV4-2 and TRBJ1-4; D not resolved. Trimming pared 2 bases from V and 0 bases from J, leaving 16 bases between. The V gene's germline CDR1 is LGHNA and CDR2 YNFKEQ. The CDR3 spans 18 residues. The CDR3, as DNA: TGTGCCAGCAGCCAATTCACCAAACCGGGTGCAACTAATGAAAAACTGTTTTTT. This encodes CASSQFTKPGATNEKLFF.

The CDR3 region is CASSLRGEAETQYF. The CDR3 bases are TGTGCCAGCAGCTTAAGAGGGGAGGCAGAGACCCAGTACTTC. This chain connects TRBV7-2 to TRBJ2-5, with D perhaps matching TRBD2 (6 bases). The germline V and J ends were trimmed by 2 bases and 4 bases, with 11 bases remaining between them. In germline, CDR1 is SGHTA, CDR2 FQGNSA. The CDR3 length is 14 residues.

V gene TRBV7-2 combines with J gene TRBJ1-5; D remains unclear. The CDR3 covers 17 residues. V was clipped by 1 base and J by 0 bases, with 13 bases between them. CDR1 SGHTA and CDR2 FQGNSA come from the germline V gene. The CDR3 DNA sequence: TGTGCCAGCAGCTTAGAGGCGGCACAATATAGCAATCAGCCCCAGCATTTT. It specifies CASSLEAAQYSNQPQHF.

The chain uses TRBV7-2 and TRBJ2-1; maybe TRBD1 (5 bases). CDR3 length equals 18 residues. The V gene lost 1 base and the J gene lost 6 bases, with 22 bases spanning the gap. Germline CDR1 and CDR2: SGHTA and FQGNSA. The CDR3 bases are TGTGCCAGCAGCTTAGGGGGCCTCTATAACAAGGGCCTCAATGAGCAGTTCTTC. Protein product: CASSLGGLYNKGLNEQFF. Full variable domain (missing parts from reference TRBV7-2 and TRBJ2-1): GAGVSQSPSNKVTEKGKDVELRCDPISGHTALYWYRQSLGQGLEFLIYFQGNSAPDKSGLPSDRFSAERTGGSVSTLTIQRTQQEDSAVYLCASSLGGLYNKGLNEQFFGPGTRLTVL.

As for this clone: Different DNA sequences within this sample yield the same CDR3. This CDR3 reads CASSFSGGYNEQFF. The CDR3 DNA sequence: TGTGCCAGCAGCTTTAGCGGGGGATACAATGAGCAGTTCTTC. The chain has TRBV11-3 and TRBJ2-1, with TRBD2 matching over 9 bases. The V and J ends lost 3 bases and 4 bases, in that order; junction bases with no gene match: 1. CDR1 SGHNT and CDR2 YENEEA come from the germline V gene. CDR3 length: 14 amino acids.

Remarks on this clone: The same CDR3 arises from other DNA sequences in this sample as well. The J gene is TRBJ1-1, the V gene TRBV27; D is uncertain. Per the germline V gene, CDR1 is MNHEY and CDR2 is SMNVEV (reference sequence). V lost 2 bases and J lost 3, with 10 bases in between. The CDR3 totals 14 residues. CDR3 region: CASSLKRADTEAFF. Written as DNA, the CDR3 is TGTGCCAGCAGTTTAAAACGGGCGGACACTGAAGCTTTCTTT.

This clone was counted once. V usage is TRBV19 and J usage is TRBJ1-5, with 7 bases identical to TRBD1. The CDR3 is 14 residues long. Germline V gives CDR1 LNHDA, CDR2 SQIVND (reference sequence). Trimming cost V 4 bases and J 6 bases; bases outside gene matches: 6. DNA for the CDR3: TGTGCCAGTAGTAAGACAGGGAATAGTCAGCCCCAGCATTTT. It codes for CASSKTGNSQPQHF.

This clone was seen a single time. This chain links TRBV28 with TRBJ1-1, with D uncertain. Per the germline V gene, CDR1 is MDHEN and CDR2 is SYDVKM. V lost 3 bases, J lost 10 bases, and 15 bases lay in between. CDR3 length: 13 residues. The CDR3 DNA reads TGTGCCAGCAGTTTCCCGGGAATTAAGGGAGCTTTCTTT. Its protein is CASSFPGIKGAFF.

The V gene is TRBV7-8, the J gene TRBJ1-2; 7 nucleotides line up with TRBD1. This CDR3 comprises 14 residues. After removal of 1 base from V and 4 bases from J, the junction contained 3 bases not matched to a gene. Germline lookup yields CDR1 SGHVS and CDR2 FQNEAQ. The CDR3 region is CASSLETGTYGYTF. CDR3 nucleotides: TGTGCCAGCAGCTTAGAGACAGGGACCTATGGCTACACCTTC.

This clone turned up a few times. Other nucleotide sequences from this sample produce the same CDR3. The rearrangement joins TRBV29-1 to TRBJ1-5; TRBD1 agrees at 10 bases. Germline assignment: CDR1 SQVTM and CDR2 ANQGSEA. V lost 6 bases and J lost 4; bases outside the gene matches: 3. This CDR3 region has 13 residues. In DNA form, the CDR3 reads TGCAGCGTGAGGACAGGGGGAAATCAGCCCCAGCATTTT. This gives the protein CSVRTGGNQPQHF.

This clone has a single count. Other DNA sequences in the sample encode the same CDR3. The rearrangement uses TRBV7-2 and TRBJ2-2; a possible D gene is TRBD2 (5 bases). The CDR3 has 14 amino acids. V was trimmed by 2 bases and J by 6 bases, leaving 10 bases between them. The germline gives CDR1 SGHTA, CDR2 FQGNSA. The CDR3 loop is CASSLRLAAGELFF. CDR3 DNA sequence: TGTGCCAGCAGCTTACGCCTAGCCGCCGGGGAGCTGTTTTTT.

The chain has TRBV18 and TRBJ2-3, with 8 bases identical to TRBD1. The germline CDR1 and CDR2 sequences are KGHSH and LQKENI. Trimming took 0 bases from V and 4 from J; bases not matched to a gene: 0. The CDR3 covers 14 residues. CDR3 DNA sequence: TGTGCCAGCTCACCACCGACAGGGGCAGATACGCAGTATTTT. Its translation is CASSPPTGADTQYF. Full variable domain (remainder filled in from reference TRBV18 and TRBJ2-3): NAGVMQNPRHLVRRRGQEARLRCSPMKGHSHVYWYRQLPEEGLKFMVYLQKENIIDESGMPKERFSAEFPKEGPSILRIQQVVRGDSAAYFCASSPPTGADTQYFGPGTRLTVL.

The chain is built from TRBV6-6 and TRBJ2-4; D is ambiguous. The CDR3 extends over 13 amino acids. Trimming removed 5 bases from V and 9 bases from J, with 14 bases in between. CDR1 MNHNY and CDR2 SVGAGI come from the germline V gene (reference sequence). CDR3 amino acids: CASSPPVGGIQYF. The CDR3 DNA follows: TGTGCCAGCAGTCCCCCGGTGGGCGGCATTCAGTACTTC.

The CDR3 spells CASSTGPYRDRGNEQFF. The CDR3 nucleotides read TGCGCCAGCAGCACCGGCCCCTACAGGGATAGGGGCAATGAGCAGTTCTTC. V usage is TRBV5-1 and J usage is TRBJ2-1; maybe TRBD1 (6 bases). V shed 4 bases and J shed 6 bases, with 23 bases lying between them. Germline V gives CDR1 SGHRS, CDR2 YFSETQ. This CDR3 has 17 amino acids.

This clone has just a few counts. Other nucleotide sequences from this sample produce the same CDR3. The DNA for the CDR3 is TGTGCCATCAGTGAGAGAGGAGAGAACACTGAAGCTTTCTTT. It yields the protein CAISERGENTEAFF. The rearrangement links TRBV10-3 to TRBJ1-1; the D is unclear. This CDR3 region has 14 residues. V lost 2 bases and J lost 1, with 8 bases in between. The V gene's germline CDR1 is ENHRY and CDR2 SYGVKD.

This rearrangement joins TRBV4-2 to TRBJ2-3; D may be TRBD1 (6 bases). This CDR3 is built from 16 residues. The germline CDR1 and CDR2 sequences are LGHNA and YNFKEQ. The ends were cut back, 0 bases at V and 4 bases at J, with 14 bases in the middle. The CDR3 spells CASSQDRQGIADTQYF. The CDR3 DNA sequence: TGTGCCAGCAGCCAAGATCGTCAGGGGATTGCAGATACGCAGTATTTT.

The rearrangement joins TRBV5-1 to TRBJ2-2; D is undetermined. The CDR3 covers 15 residues. Germline lookup yields CDR1 SGHRS and CDR2 YFSETQ. Trimming pared 0 bases from V and 7 bases from J, leaving 13 bases between. CDR3 in amino acids: CASSLVVGSHGELFF. The CDR3 coding sequence is TGCGCCAGCAGCTTGGTTGTAGGGTCTCACGGGGAGCTGTTTTTT.

The chain carries TRBV5-6 and TRBJ1-2; TRBD1 is a possible D gene (6 bases). This CDR3 region has 15 residues. Trimming left V 4 bases short and J 4 bases short, with 17 bases between. Germline V gives CDR1 SGHDT, CDR2 YYEEEE. The CDR3 is CASSPDGGGLYGYTF. In nucleotides, the CDR3 is TGTGCCAGCAGCCCCGACGGGGGGGGCCTCTATGGCTACACCTTC. Full variable domain (missing parts from reference TRBV5-6 and TRBJ1-2): DAGVTQSPTHLIKTRGQQVTLRCSPKSGHDTVSWYQQALGQGPQFIFQYYEEEERQRGNFPDRFSGHQFPNYSSELNVNALLLGDSALYLCASSPDGGGLYGYTFGSGTRLTVV.